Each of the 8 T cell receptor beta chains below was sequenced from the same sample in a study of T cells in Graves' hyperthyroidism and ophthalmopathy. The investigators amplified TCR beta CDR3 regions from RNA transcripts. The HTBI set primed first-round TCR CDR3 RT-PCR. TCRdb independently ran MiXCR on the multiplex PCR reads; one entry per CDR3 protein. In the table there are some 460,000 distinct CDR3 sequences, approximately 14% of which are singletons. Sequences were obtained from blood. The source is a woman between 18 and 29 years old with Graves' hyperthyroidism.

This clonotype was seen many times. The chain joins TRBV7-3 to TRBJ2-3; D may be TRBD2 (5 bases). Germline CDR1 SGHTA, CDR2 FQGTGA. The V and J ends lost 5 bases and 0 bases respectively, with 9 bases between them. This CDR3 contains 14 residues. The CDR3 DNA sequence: TGTGCCAGCAGCCTACTAGGGAGCACAGATACGCAGTATTTT. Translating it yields CASSLLGSTDTQYF.

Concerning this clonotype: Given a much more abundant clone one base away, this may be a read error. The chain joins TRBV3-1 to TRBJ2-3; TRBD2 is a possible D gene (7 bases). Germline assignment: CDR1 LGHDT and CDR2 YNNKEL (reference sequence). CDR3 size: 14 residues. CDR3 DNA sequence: TGCGCCAGCGAGGGGGGGTCGGACACAGATACGCAGTATTTT. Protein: CASEGGSDTDTQYF.

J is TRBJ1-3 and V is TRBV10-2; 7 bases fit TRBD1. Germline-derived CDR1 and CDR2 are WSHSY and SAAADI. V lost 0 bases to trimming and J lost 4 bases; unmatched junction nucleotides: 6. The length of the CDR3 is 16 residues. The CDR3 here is CASSESEGASGNTIYF. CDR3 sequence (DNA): TGCGCCAGCAGTGAGTCGGAGGGGGCGTCGGGAAACACCATATATTTT.

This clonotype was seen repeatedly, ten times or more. CDR3 protein: CASGLVWRSPADEQFF. The CDR3 coding sequence is TGTGCTAGTGGTTTGGTGTGGCGGAGCCCCGCCGATGAGCAGTTCTTC. The chain is built from TRBV12-5 and TRBJ2-1, with D hard to call. The CDR3 length is 16 residues. The germline gives CDR1 LGHNT, CDR2 FRNRAP. V lost 0 bases, J lost 8 bases, and 17 bases lay in between.

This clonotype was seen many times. Here the CDR3 reads CASSELLTVRLLSTDTQYF. CDR3 nucleotide sequence: TGTGCCAGCAGTGAACTCCTGACGGTCCGCCTTCTTAGCACAGATACGCAGTATTTT. V is TRBV6-1 and J is TRBJ2-3; D ambiguous. The CDR3 contains 19 residues. Germline values: CDR1 MNHNS, CDR2 SASEGT. Trimming removed 2 bases at V and 0 bases at J, with 21 bases between.

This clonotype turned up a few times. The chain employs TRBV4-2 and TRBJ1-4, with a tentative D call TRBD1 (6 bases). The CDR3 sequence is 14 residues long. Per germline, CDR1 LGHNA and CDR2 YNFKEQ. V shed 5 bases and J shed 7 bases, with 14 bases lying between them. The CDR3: CASSTQDSSEKLFF. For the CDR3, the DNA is TGTGCCAGCAGCACCCAGGACAGTTCTGAAAAACTGTTTTTT.

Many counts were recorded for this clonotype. CDR3 amino acids: CASRSVSTGVSMVNQPQHF. CDR3 nucleotides: TGTGCCAGCAGATCGGTGTCCACAGGGGTTTCCATGGTCAATCAGCCCCAGCATTTT. This chain links TRBV6-2 or TRBV6-3 with TRBJ1-5; 7 nucleotides align to TRBD1. The CDR3 contains 19 residues. Germline values: CDR1 MNHEY, CDR2 SVGEGT. Trimming cost V 6 bases and J 3 bases; bases outside gene matches: 20.

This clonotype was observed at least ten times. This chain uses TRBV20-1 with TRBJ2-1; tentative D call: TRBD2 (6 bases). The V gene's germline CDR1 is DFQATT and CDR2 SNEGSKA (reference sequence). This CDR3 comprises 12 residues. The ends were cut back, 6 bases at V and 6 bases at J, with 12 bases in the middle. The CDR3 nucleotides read TGCAGTGCCGTGGGGGGTAGCAATGAGCAGTTCTTC. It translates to CSAVGGSNEQFF.